The 17 T cell receptor beta chains given below trace back to one sample, sequenced in a study of blood T cells in healthy people across ages. Sample-barcoded 5' priming and a J-beta primer mix drove a second PCR of roughly 6 to 12 cycles. TCRdb analysed the 5' RACE reads with MiXCR anew, one entry per CDR3 protein. The table includes more than 550,000 distinct CDR3 sequences, 22% detected once. Sample: blood. Receptor source: a man in his 70s in good health.

In this sample, this clonotype turned up a few times. The chain joins TRBV4-1 to TRBJ1-1, with D maybe TRBD1 (5 bases). The V end lost 0 bases, the J end lost 8 bases, and 19 bases lay between the germline ends. This CDR3 has 16 amino acids. Germline CDR1 and CDR2: MGHRA and YSYEKL. In DNA form, the CDR3 reads TGCGCCAGCAGCCAAGAATGGGACCCAGGGATTAGGGAAGCTTTCTTT. Its protein product is CASSQEWDPGIREAFF.

The genes are TRBV6-8 and TRBJ2-5, with D perhaps matching TRBD2 (6 bases). Trimming stripped 6 bases from V and 3 bases from J, with 17 bases between. The CDR3 has 15 amino acids. Germline V gene lookup returns CDR1 MNHGY and CDR2 SAAAGT. The CDR3 nucleotides read TGTGCCAGCAGCCTCGGAGGGCCCAATAAAGAGACCCAGTACTTC. It yields the protein CASSLGGPNKETQYF.

This clonotype was counted between two and nine times. The chain employs TRBV6-2 or TRBV6-3 and TRBJ2-7; the match to TRBD2 covers 10 bases. The J call could be wrong; TRBJ2-5 is a better fit for the DNA end. Germline CDR1 is MNHEY and CDR2 is SVGEGT. The CDR3 has 14 residues. In nucleotides, the CDR3 is TGTGCCAGCAGATTGGGACTAGCGTTAGAGACCCAGTACTTC. Amino acids: CASRLGLALETQYF.

The chain has TRBV29-1 and TRBJ2-7; D possibly corresponds to TRBD1 (6 bases). This CDR3 region has 13 residues. Germline lookup yields CDR1 SQVTM and CDR2 ANQGSEA. Between the trimmed V and J ends, which lost 3 bases and 3 bases, there was a span of 12 bases. This CDR3 is CSVERSRGYEQYF. CDR3 sequence (DNA): TGCAGCGTTGAGAGGAGCAGGGGCTACGAGCAGTACTTC.

This clonotype has more than one count but fewer than ten. The chain has TRBV29-1 and TRBJ2-1, with unresolved D. There are 10 residues in the CDR3. The germline gives CDR1 SQVTM, CDR2 ANQGSEA. V was clipped by 4 bases and J by 7 bases, with 5 bases between them. In DNA, the CDR3 is TGCAGCGTTGGGTCTAATGAGCAGTTCTTC. It codes for CSVGSNEQFF.

The rearrangement uses TRBV4-3 and TRBJ2-7; a weak D match, TRBD2 (5 bases). The J call is uncertain, as TRBJ2-5 better fits the DNA end. Germline V gene data show CDR1 as LGHNA and CDR2 as YSLEER. This CDR3 has 16 amino acids. CDR3 in DNA: TGCGCCAGCAGCCAATTTCTAGCCGACTACCAAGAGACCCAGTACTTC. This codes for CASSQFLADYQETQYF.

The genes are TRBV5-1 and TRBJ2-3, with 9 bases fitting TRBD2. V lost 4 bases and J lost 9; bases outside the gene matches: 6. The CDR3 is 13 residues long. Germline CDR1 is SGHRS and CDR2 is YFSETQ. CDR3 DNA sequence: TGCGCCAGCAGCACCAGGACTAGCGAAACGCAGTATTTT. It encodes CASSTRTSETQYF.

This clonotype appeared a few times. The gene calls are TRBV7-9 and TRBJ2-5; D uncertain. The V end lost 1 base, the J end lost 4 bases, and 13 bases lay between the germline ends. The CDR3 extends over 15 amino acids. Germline CDR1 SEHNR, CDR2 FQNEAQ (reference sequence). CDR3 sequence reads: CASSLGYPVGETQYF. The CDR3 bases are TGTGCCAGCAGCTTAGGATACCCGGTAGGAGAGACCCAGTACTTC.

In this sample, this clonotype turned up a few times. The rearrangement joins TRBV11-2 to TRBJ2-3; 7 positions match TRBD1. The ends lost 5 bases at V and 4 bases at J; junction bases unmatched: 6. The CDR3 has 14 amino acids. In germline, CDR1 is SGHAT, CDR2 FQNNGV. The chain's CDR3 is CASSRDRGPDTQYF. The CDR3 DNA reads as TGTGCCAGCAGCCGGGACAGAGGGCCAGATACGCAGTATTTT.

This clonotype came up a few times. CDR3 DNA: TGTGCCAGCAGCTTAGAAGCGGGGGGTAACTACGAGCAGTACTTC. Its translation is CASSLEAGGNYEQYF. The chain links TRBV7-2 to TRBJ2-7; 9 positions agree with TRBD2. CDR3 length: 15 amino acids. Germline CDR1 is SGHTA and CDR2 is FQGNSA. The ends lost 1 base at V and 3 bases at J; junction bases unmatched: 4.

The chain carries TRBV28 and TRBJ2-3, with unresolved D. The CDR3 is 14 residues long. With 9 bases removed from V and 1 base from J, the gap between germline ends came to 14 bases. From germline, CDR1 is MDHEN and CDR2 SYDVKM. The CDR3 DNA is TGTGCCAGTCGAGCCCCAACTGGCACAGATACGCAGTATTTT. Protein: CASRAPTGTDTQYF.

The V call is TRBV9, the J call TRBJ2-5, with D tentatively TRBD2 (6 bases). The V gene's germline CDR1 is SGDLS and CDR2 YYNGEE. The CDR3 is 15 residues long. Between the trimmed V and J ends, which lost 4 bases and 2 bases, there was a span of 15 bases. The DNA for the CDR3 is TGTGCCAGCAGCCTCAATAGCGGACAACAAGAGACCCAGTACTTC. Protein sequence: CASSLNSGQQETQYF.

The chain combines TRBV5-1 with TRBJ2-5, with D possibly matching TRBD2 (5 bases). This CDR3 has 17 amino acids. V lost 4 bases and J lost 7, with 26 bases in between. Looked up from germline, CDR1 is SGHRS and CDR2 is YFSETQ. The CDR3, as DNA: TGCGCCAGCAGCGTCGCCTCCGGACGCGCGCCTCGGGGGACCCAGTACTTC. It encodes CASSVASGRAPRGTQYF.

The chain uses TRBV29-1 and TRBJ2-2; no reliable D call. Trimming cost V 6 bases and J 4 bases, with 6 bases left between them. The CDR3 contains 11 residues. Germline values: CDR1 SQVTM, CDR2 ANQGSEA. The CDR3 DNA reads as TGCAGCGTAGGAGCCACCGGGGAGCTGTTTTTT. Its protein is CSVGATGELFF.

The chain links TRBV2 to TRBJ2-3, with a possible D match to TRBD1 (5 bases). V gave up 8 bases and J gave up 5 bases, with 14 bases separating them. In germline, CDR1 is SNHLY, CDR2 FYNNEI. The CDR3 has 13 amino acids. CDR3 region: CASGLGPGDTQYF. CDR3 sequence (DNA): TGTGCCAGCGGTCTGGGGCCGGGAGATACGCAGTATTTT.

This clonotype occurred once. The V call is TRBV5-1, the J call TRBJ2-1, with TRBD2 identical over 14 bases. V lost 0 bases, J lost 5 bases, and 1 base stayed unmatched. The CDR3 is 16 residues long. Germline lookup yields CDR1 SGHRS and CDR2 YFSETQ. CDR3 DNA sequence: TGCGCCAGCAGCTTGGGGGGACTAGCGGGAGACAATGAGCAGTTCTTC. This sequence encodes CASSLGGLAGDNEQFF.

The V call is TRBV29-1, the J call TRBJ2-3, with 7 bases lining up with TRBD1. The germline V gene encodes CDR1 SQVTM and CDR2 ANQGSEA. After removal of 5 bases from V and 6 bases from J, the junction contained 8 bases not matched to a gene. The CDR3 contains 13 residues. CDR3 in DNA: TGCAGCGTTAACGGACAGGTTAAGGATACGCAGTATTTT. Its protein product is CSVNGQVKDTQYF.